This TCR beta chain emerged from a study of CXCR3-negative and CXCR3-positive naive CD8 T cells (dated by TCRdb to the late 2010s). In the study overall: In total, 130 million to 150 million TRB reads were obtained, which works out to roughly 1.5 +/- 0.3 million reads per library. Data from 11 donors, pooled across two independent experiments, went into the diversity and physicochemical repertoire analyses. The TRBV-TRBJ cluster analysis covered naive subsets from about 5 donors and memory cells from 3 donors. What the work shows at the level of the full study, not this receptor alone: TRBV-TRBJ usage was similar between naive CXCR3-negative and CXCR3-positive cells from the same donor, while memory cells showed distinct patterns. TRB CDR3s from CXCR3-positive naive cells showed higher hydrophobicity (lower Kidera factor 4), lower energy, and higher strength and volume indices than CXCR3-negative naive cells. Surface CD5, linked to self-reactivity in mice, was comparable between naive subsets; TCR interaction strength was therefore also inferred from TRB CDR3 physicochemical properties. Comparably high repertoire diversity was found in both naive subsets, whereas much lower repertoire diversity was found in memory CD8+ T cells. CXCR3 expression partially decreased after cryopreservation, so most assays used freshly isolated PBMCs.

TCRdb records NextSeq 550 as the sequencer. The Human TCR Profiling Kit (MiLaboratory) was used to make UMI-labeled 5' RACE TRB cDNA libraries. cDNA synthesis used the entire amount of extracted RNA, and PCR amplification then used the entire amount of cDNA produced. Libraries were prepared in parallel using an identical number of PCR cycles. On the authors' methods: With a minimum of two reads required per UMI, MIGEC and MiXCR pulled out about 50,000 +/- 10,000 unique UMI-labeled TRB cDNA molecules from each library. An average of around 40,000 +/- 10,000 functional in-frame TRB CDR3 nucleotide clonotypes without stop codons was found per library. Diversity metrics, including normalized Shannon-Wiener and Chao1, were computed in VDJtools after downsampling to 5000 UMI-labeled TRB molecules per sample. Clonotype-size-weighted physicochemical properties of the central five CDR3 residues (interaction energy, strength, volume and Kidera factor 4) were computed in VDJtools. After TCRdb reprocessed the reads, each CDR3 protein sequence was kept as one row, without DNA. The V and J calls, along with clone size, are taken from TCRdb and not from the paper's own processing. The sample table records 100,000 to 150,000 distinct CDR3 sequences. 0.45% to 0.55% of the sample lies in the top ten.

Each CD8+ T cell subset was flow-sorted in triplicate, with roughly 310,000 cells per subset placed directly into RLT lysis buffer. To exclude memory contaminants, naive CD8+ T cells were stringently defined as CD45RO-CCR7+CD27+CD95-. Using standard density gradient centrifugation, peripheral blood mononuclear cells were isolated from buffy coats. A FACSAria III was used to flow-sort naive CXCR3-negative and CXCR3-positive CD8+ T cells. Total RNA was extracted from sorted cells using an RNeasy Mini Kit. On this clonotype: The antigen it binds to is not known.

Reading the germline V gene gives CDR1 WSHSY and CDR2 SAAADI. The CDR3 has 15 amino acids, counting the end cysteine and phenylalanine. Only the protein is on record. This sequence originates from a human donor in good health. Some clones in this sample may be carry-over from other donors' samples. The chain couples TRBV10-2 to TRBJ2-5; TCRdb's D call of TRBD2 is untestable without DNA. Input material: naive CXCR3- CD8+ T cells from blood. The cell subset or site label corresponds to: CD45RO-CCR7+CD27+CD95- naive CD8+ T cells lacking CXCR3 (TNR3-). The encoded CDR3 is CASRGGGAGFETQYF.